A selection of T cell receptor beta chains follows, all from one sample in a study of shared clonotypes between healthy human individuals. Repertoires were generated with immunoSEQ multiplex PCR, while TCRdb's copy carries only in-frame clones and drops some. The sample holds about 470,000 clones, 70% to 80% seen once. Source material: PBMCs. The receptors stem from a woman aged 35 to 49 in good health. Some clones in this sample may be carry-over from other donors' samples. The CDR3 runs from the conserved cysteine through the conserved F or W.

>TRBJ2-1|TRBV5-1
CASSSMTEPEQFF
>TRBJ2-3|TRBV20-1
CSASPADTQYF
>TRBJ2-7|TRBV30
CAWSILDEQYF
>NA|TRBV6-6
CASGQVEQYF
>TRBJ1-6|TRBV6-1
CASSVRPGIVGYSPLHF
>TRBJ2-5|TRBV5-3
CARSPSGTSVAETQYF
>TRBJ1-4|TRBV6-1
CASSISRGSGEKLFF
>TRBJ2-7|TRBV5-4
CASSRTKGQGRGNEQYF
>TRBJ2-7|TRBV27
CASSPGQGGEQYF
>TRBJ2-7|TRBV10-3
CAIRGTGDSYEQYF